The 23 T cell receptor beta chains below all came from one sample that was sequenced in a study of T cell responses to AZD1222 COVID-19 vaccine. Using immunoSEQ multiplex PCR, the repertoire was profiled, and TCRdb retains in-frame clones only, with some absent. The sample shows around 160,000 clones, 91% of them seen only once. The sample consisted of peripheral blood, taken 28 days after the second AZD1222 dose. The receptors here all came from an adult who received the AZD1222 COVID-19 vaccine.

The V and J genes are TRBV6-5 and TRBJ1-2, with 7 bases that match TRBD1. V lost 6 bases, J lost 2 bases, and 6 bases stayed unmatched. The CDR3 extends over 14 amino acids. Germline values: CDR1 MNHEY, CDR2 SVGAGI. The CDR3 reads CASSAGTENYGYTF. The CDR3, as DNA: TGTGCCAGCAGCGCCGGGACAGAGAACTATGGCTACACCTTC.

The chain has TRBV19 and TRBJ1-5; D gene unclear. The CDR3 has 15 amino acids. Trimming removed 6 bases at V and 1 base at J, with 13 bases between. Germline V lookup: CDR1 LNHDA, CDR2 SQIVND (reference sequence). CDR3 DNA sequence: TGTGCCAGTAGGCTCTTTTTGGGGAGCAATCAGCCCCAGCATTTT. This gives the protein CASRLFLGSNQPQHF.

The chain couples TRBV27 to TRBJ1-2, with 12 bases fitting TRBD1. The junction had 9 bases not matched to a gene; V was cut back by 4 bases and J by 3 bases. CDR3 size: 17 residues. Germline V gene sequence: CDR1 MNHEY, CDR2 SMNVEV (reference sequence). The CDR3, as DNA: TGTGCCAGCAGTTATGGGGACAGGGGGCTGGCGGACTATGGCTACACCTTC. Translating gives CASSYGDRGLADYGYTF.

The chain couples TRBV4-3 to TRBJ2-1; TRBD1 is a possible D gene (5 bases). Looked up from germline, CDR1 is LGHNA and CDR2 is YSLEER. The CDR3 totals 16 residues. Trimming cost V 3 bases and J 0 bases, with 12 bases left between them. DNA for the CDR3: TGCGCCAGCAGCCACCTCCAGGGTAGCTCCTACAATGAGCAGTTCTTC. Protein sequence: CASSHLQGSSYNEQFF.

This clone was picked up one time. This sequence joins TRBV18 and TRBJ2-5; TRBD2 matches 11 bases. Per germline, CDR1 KGHSH and CDR2 LQKENI. This CDR3 has 15 residues. With 6 bases clipped from V and 5 bases from J, the junction kept 8 bases outside the gene matches. The DNA of the CDR3 is TGTGCCAGCTCGTCGGGGACTAGCGGTAGCGAGACCCAGTACTTC. This codes for CASSSGTSGSETQYF. Full variable domain (missing parts from reference TRBV18 and TRBJ2-5): NAGVMQNPRHLVRRRGQEARLRCSPMKGHSHVYWYRQLPEEGLKFMVYLQKENIIDESGMPKERFSAEFPKEGPSILRIQQVVRGDSAAYFCASSSGTSGSETQYFGPGTRLLVL.

This sequence joins TRBV7-2 and TRBJ2-7; weak D call: TRBD2 (5 bases). CDR1 is SGHTA and CDR2 is FQGNSA in the germline V gene. V was shortened by 5 bases and J by 0 bases, with 17 bases between the two germline ends. The CDR3 runs to 16 residues. The CDR3 nucleotides are TGTGCCAGCAGCAGGACCACGGGATATGCCTCCTACGAGCAGTACTTC. It translates to CASSRTTGYASYEQYF. Variable domain in full (rest from reference TRBV7-2 and TRBJ2-7): GAGVSQSPSNKVTEKGKDVELRCDPISGHTALYWYRQSLGQGLEFLIYFQGNSAPDKSGLPSDRFSAERTGGSVSTLTIQRTQQEDSAVYLCASSRTTGYASYEQYFGPGTRLTVT.

The chain combines TRBV5-1 with TRBJ1-3; TRBD1 is a possible D gene (5 bases). The CDR3 spans 16 residues. Trimming removed 0 bases from V and 0 bases from J, with 10 bases in between. From germline, CDR1 is SGHRS and CDR2 YFSETQ. CDR3 sequence reads: CASSLAGATSGNTIYF. DNA of the CDR3: TGCGCCAGCAGCTTGGCCGGGGCGACCTCTGGAAACACCATATATTTT.

The count of this clone is one. The chain employs TRBV11-2 and TRBJ2-3; D is unresolved. This CDR3 region has 12 residues. Per germline, CDR1 SGHAT and CDR2 FQNNGV. Deletions cut 1 base from V and 4 bases from J, with 3 bases between. Here the CDR3 DNA reads TGTGCCAGCAGCTTAGTATCAGATACGCAGTATTTT. It is translated as CASSLVSDTQYF. Full variable domain (outside the CDR3, taken from reference TRBV11-2 and TRBJ2-3): EAGVAQSPRYKIIEKRQSVAFWCNPISGHATLYWYQQILGQGPKLLIQFQNNGVVDDSQLPKDRFSAERLKGVDSTLKIQPAKLEDSAVYLCASSLVSDTQYFGPGTRLTVL.

This clone has just one count. The chain recombines TRBV5-6 with TRBJ2-2; TRBD2 agrees at 13 bases. The CDR3 totals 19 residues. Trimming removed 0 bases from V and 6 bases from J; junction bases left unmatched: 11. Germline-derived CDR1 and CDR2 are SGHDT and YYEEEE. CDR3 in DNA: TGTGCCAGCAGCTTGGGGGTTGGGACTAGCGGGACTTTGTCCGGGGAGCTGTTTTTT. Amino acid sequence: CASSLGVGTSGTLSGELFF.

The chain is built from TRBV9 and TRBJ1-5; 8 positions agree with TRBD1. The germline CDR1 and CDR2 sequences are SGDLS and YYNGEE. There are 15 residues in the CDR3. V trimming: 0 bases; J trimming: 3 bases; junction bases outside the gene matches: 2. The DNA for the CDR3 is TGTGCCAGCAGCGTAGATCAGGGGGCCAATCAGCCCCAGCATTTT. Translating gives CASSVDQGANQPQHF.

This clone was counted a single time. This chain's CDR3 is CASSLDATNEKLFF. The CDR3 nucleotides read TGTGCCAGCAGCCTAGATGCAACTAATGAAAAACTGTTTTTT. The gene calls are TRBV5-4 and TRBJ1-4; no reliable D call. This CDR3 spans 14 amino acids. Trimming took 4 bases from V and 0 from J, leaving 7 bases between them. CDR1 and CDR2 from the germline V gene are SGHNT and YYREEE (reference sequence). Looking up the rest from reference TRBV5-4 and TRBJ1-4 gives the full variable domain: ETGVTQSPTHLIKTRGQQVTLRCSSQSGHNTVSWYQQALGQGPQFIFQYYREEENGRGNFPPRFSGLQFPNYSSELNVNALELDDSALYLCASSLDATNEKLFFGSGTQLSVL.

The genes are TRBV10-3 and TRBJ2-1; TRBD2 matches at 8 bases. Trimming at V came to 7 bases and at J to 10 bases, leaving 15 bases not matched to a gene. The CDR3 is made up of 15 amino acids. Germline-derived CDR1 and CDR2 are ENHRY and SYGVKD. The CDR3 spells CAIKGGIGRATEQFF. In DNA, the CDR3 is TGTGCCATCAAAGGGGGAATCGGGAGGGCCACCGAGCAGTTCTTC.

The V and J genes are TRBV5-1 and TRBJ1-6; D is unclear. This CDR3 spans 17 amino acids. Trimming pared 2 bases from V and 0 bases from J, leaving 12 bases between. Germline V gene lookup returns CDR1 SGHRS and CDR2 YFSETQ. The DNA of the CDR3 is TGCGCCAGCAGCTTAGTGCAGACTCGCTCCTATAATTCACCCCTCCACTTT. Its protein is CASSLVQTRSYNSPLHF.

The chain employs TRBV5-1 and TRBJ2-3; D may be TRBD2 (7 bases). Deletions cut 4 bases from V and 3 bases from J, with 18 bases between. CDR1 and CDR2 (germline): SGHRS, YFSETQ. The CDR3 sequence is 16 residues long. CDR3 bases: TGCGCCAGCAGCAACCTAGGGGGGGGCCTAACAGATACGCAGTATTTT. This encodes CASSNLGGGLTDTQYF.

The rearrangement joins TRBV11-3 to TRBJ2-1, with D unclear. The CDR3 length is 14 residues. V lost 0 bases, J lost 7 bases, and 10 bases lay in between. Germline CDR1 SGHNT, CDR2 YENEEA. This CDR3 is CASSLDSPPNEQFF. DNA of the CDR3: TGTGCCAGCAGCTTAGATTCGCCCCCAAATGAGCAGTTCTTC.

This clone has just one count. The chain couples TRBV24-1 to TRBJ2-7; D is possibly TRBD1 (5 bases). CDR1 is KGHDR and CDR2 is SFDVKD in the germline V gene. V lost 9 bases and J lost 6, with 14 bases in between. The CDR3 is made up of 12 amino acids. CDR3 residues: CATQTGAGEQYF. CDR3 in DNA: TGTGCCACCCAAACTGGGGCTGGCGAGCAGTACTTC.

This sequence joins TRBV19 and TRBJ2-7; possibly TRBD1 or TRBD2 for D (5 bases each). Trimming shortened V by 8 bases and J by 7 bases, and 15 bases separated the two germline ends. The germline gives CDR1 LNHDA, CDR2 SQIVND (reference sequence). The CDR3 consists of 12 residues. CDR3 sequence: CASGIGAGEQYF. CDR3 DNA: TGTGCCAGTGGGATCGGGGCTGGAGAGCAGTACTTC.

V gene TRBV6-2 or TRBV6-3 combines with J gene TRBJ1-5; possible D gene TRBD1, 6 bases. CDR1 is MNHEY, CDR2 SVGEGT, per germline. V was clipped by 2 bases and J by 1 base, with 18 bases between them. There are 18 residues in the CDR3. As DNA, the CDR3 is TGTGCCAGCAGTTACGTGTACAGGGAAGGTTACAGCAATCAGCCCCAGCATTTT. It encodes CASSYVYREGYSNQPQHF.

The J gene is TRBJ2-2, the V gene TRBV5-1, with 8 bases fitting TRBD1. The J segment lost 4 bases and the V segment lost 4 bases, leaving 6 bases of the junction unmatched. This CDR3 is built from 15 residues. Germline CDR1 SGHRS, CDR2 YFSETQ. Written as DNA, the CDR3 is TGCGCCAGCAGCCCCCCAGGGGGCATCACCGGGGAGCTGTTTTTT. Translation: CASSPPGGITGELFF.

This sequence joins TRBV7-9 and TRBJ1-1; D remains unclear. CDR1 and CDR2 (germline): SEHNR, FQNEAQ (reference sequence). The CDR3 is 13 amino acids. V lost 4 bases and J 5 bases, leaving 11 bases between the germline ends. The DNA of the CDR3 is TGTGCCAGCAGCTCGATAGGCGGAACTGAAGCTTTCTTT. Residues: CASSSIGGTEAFF.

The genes are TRBV14 and TRBJ2-5; the D gene is possibly TRBD1 (6 bases). This CDR3 has 14 residues. The V gene lost 4 bases and the J gene lost 2 bases, with 11 bases spanning the gap. Germline V gene data show CDR1 as SGHDN and CDR2 as FVKESK. The CDR3 DNA reads TGTGCCAGCAGCCTTAGGGGGAATCAAGAGACCCAGTACTTC. Translated, it gives CASSLRGNQETQYF. Full variable domain (remainder filled in from reference TRBV14 and TRBJ2-5): EAGVTQFPSHSVIEKGQTVTLRCDPISGHDNLYWYRRVMGKEIKFLLHFVKESKQDESGMPNNRFLAERTGGTYSTLKVQPAELEDSGVYFCASSLRGNQETQYFGPGTRLLVL.

This clone was seen only once. CDR3 sequence (DNA): TGTGCCAGCAGCTTGGGGGCGTTGGGGCTCATGAACACTGAAGCTTTCTTT. As protein: CASSLGALGLMNTEAFF. The genes are TRBV5-6 and TRBJ1-1; possibly TRBD1 for D (5 bases). Trimming pared 0 bases from V and 0 bases from J, leaving 15 bases between. This CDR3 contains 17 residues. Looked up from germline, CDR1 is SGHDT and CDR2 is YYEEEE.

V and J are TRBV5-1 and TRBJ2-1; 8 nucleotides line up with TRBD1. Trimming cost V 5 bases and J 6 bases; bases outside gene matches: 1. The CDR3 loop spans 12 amino acids. Germline values: CDR1 SGHRS, CDR2 YFSETQ. CDR3 region: CASRQGGNEQFF. CDR3 sequence (DNA): TGCGCCAGCAGACAGGGGGGCAATGAGCAGTTCTTC.